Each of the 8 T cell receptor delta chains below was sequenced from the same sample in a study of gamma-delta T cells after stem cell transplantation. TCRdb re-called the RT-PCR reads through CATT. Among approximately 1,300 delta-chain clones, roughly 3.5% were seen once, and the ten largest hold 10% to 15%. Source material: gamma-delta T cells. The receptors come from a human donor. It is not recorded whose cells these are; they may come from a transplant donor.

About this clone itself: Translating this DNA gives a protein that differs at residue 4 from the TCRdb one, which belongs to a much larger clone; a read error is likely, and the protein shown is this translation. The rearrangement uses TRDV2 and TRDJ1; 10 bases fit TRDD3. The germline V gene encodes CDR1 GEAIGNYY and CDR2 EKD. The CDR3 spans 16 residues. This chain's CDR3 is CACGTVGLGDTDKLIF. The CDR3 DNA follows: TGTGCCTGTGGCACCGTGGGACTGGGGGATACCGATAAACTCATCTTT.

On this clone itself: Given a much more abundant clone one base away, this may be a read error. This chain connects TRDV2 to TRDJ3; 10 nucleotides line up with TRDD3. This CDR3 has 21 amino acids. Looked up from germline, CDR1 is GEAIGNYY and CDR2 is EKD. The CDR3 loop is CACDEGGTGGLSSRDTRQMFF. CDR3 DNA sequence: TGTGCCTGTGACGAGGGGGGTACTGGGGGATTAAGCTCCCGGGACACCCGACAGATGTTTTTC.

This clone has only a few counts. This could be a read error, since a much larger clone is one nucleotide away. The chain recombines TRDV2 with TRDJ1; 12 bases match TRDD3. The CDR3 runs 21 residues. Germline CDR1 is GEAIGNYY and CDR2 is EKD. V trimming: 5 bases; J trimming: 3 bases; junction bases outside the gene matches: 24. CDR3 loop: CACGPLPAISLGDTRADKLIF. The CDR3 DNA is TGTGCCTGTGGCCCGCTTCCCGCGATTTCGCTGGGGGATACGCGGGCCGATAAACTCATCTTT.

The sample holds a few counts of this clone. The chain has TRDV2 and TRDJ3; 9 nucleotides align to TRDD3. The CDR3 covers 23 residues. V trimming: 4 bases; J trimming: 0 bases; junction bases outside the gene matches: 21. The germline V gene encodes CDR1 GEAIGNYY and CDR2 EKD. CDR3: CACDPISTGGRRTSSWDTRQMFF. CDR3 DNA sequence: TGTGCCTGTGATCCGATTTCTACTGGGGGACGTAGAACGAGCTCCTGGGACACCCGACAGATGTTTTTC.

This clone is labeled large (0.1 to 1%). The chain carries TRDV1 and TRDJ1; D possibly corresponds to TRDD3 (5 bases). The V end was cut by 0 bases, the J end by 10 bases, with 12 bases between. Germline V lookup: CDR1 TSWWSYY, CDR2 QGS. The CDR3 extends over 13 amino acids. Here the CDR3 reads CALGELGAWGLIF. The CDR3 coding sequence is TGTGCTCTTGGGGAACTAGGAGCTTGGGGACTCATCTTT.

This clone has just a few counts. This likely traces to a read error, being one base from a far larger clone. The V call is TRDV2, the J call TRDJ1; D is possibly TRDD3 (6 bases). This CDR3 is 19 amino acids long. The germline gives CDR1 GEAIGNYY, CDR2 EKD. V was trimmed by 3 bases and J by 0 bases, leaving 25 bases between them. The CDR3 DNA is TGTGCCTGTGACCAGTTACACGATACGTTCTCTAAGTACACCGATAAACTCATCTTT. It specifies CACDQLHDTFSKYTDKLIF.

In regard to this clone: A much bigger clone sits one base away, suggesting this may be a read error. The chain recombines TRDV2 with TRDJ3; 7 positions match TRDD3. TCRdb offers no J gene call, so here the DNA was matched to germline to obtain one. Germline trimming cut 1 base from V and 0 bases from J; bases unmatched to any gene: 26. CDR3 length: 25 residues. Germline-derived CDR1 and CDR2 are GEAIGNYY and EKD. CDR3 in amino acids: CACDTGFPLPVLWDTSSWDTRQMFF. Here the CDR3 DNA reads TGTGCCTGTGACACAGGCTTTCCACTCCCCGTACTGTGGGATACTAGCTCCTGGGACACCCGACAGATGTTTTTC.

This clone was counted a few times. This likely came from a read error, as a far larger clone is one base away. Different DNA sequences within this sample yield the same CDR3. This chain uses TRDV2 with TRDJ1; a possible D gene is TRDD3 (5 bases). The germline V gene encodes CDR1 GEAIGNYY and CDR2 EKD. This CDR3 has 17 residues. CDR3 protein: CACDMVRGGQYTDKLIF. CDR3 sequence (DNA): TGCGCCTGTGACATGGTAAGGGGGGGCCAGTACACCGATAAACTCATCTTT.